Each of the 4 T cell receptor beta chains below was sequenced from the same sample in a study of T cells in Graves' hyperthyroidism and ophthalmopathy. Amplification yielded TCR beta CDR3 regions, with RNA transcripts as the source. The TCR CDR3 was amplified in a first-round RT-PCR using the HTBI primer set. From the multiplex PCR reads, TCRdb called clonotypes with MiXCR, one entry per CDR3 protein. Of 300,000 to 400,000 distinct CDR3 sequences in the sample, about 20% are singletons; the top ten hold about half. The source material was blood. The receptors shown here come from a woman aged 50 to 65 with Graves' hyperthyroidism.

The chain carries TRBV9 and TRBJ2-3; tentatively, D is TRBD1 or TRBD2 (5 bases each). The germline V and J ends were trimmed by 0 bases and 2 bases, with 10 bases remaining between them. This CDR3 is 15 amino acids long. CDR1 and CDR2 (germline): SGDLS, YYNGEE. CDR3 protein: CASSVDGAYTDTQYF. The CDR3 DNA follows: TGTGCCAGCAGCGTAGACGGGGCTTACACAGATACGCAGTATTTT.

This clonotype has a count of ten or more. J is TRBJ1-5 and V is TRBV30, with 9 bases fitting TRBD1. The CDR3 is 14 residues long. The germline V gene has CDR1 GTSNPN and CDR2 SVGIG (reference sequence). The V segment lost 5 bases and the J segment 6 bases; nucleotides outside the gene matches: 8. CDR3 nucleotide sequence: TGTGCCTGGTCCGACAGGGGGAAGGGTCAGCCCCAGCATTTT. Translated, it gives CAWSDRGKGQPQHF.

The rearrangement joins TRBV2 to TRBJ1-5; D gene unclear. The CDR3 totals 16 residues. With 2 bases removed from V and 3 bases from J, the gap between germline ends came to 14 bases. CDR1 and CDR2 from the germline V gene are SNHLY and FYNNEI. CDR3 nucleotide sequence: TGTGCCAGCAGTGAAAGGCTAAGACGGCCCAATCAGCCCCAGCATTTT. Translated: CASSERLRRPNQPQHF.

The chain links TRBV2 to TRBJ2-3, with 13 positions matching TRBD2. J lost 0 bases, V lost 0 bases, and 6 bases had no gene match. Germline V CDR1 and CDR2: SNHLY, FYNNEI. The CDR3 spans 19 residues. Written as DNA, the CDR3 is TGTGCCAGCAGTGAAGCGCCCGGGACTAGCGGGGAAAGCACAGATACGCAGTATTTT. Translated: CASSEAPGTSGESTDTQYF.